The clone carrying this T cell receptor beta chain was picked up a small number of times. Its specificity is not known. The TCR beta CDR3 regions underwent amplification from RNA transcripts. The first-round RT-PCR employed HTBI primers together with the Qiagen OneStep RT-PCR kit. A multiplex PCR was then performed as the second round. TCRdb reanalysed the multiplex PCR reads using MiXCR and keeps one entry per CDR3 protein. Of 660,000 or so distinct CDR3 sequences in the sample, approximately 39% were seen once. This sample was included in a study of Graves' ophthalmopathy and Graves' hyperthyroidism. Study-wide points: The 13-signature model separated ophthalmopathy from stable hyperthyroidism at just under 90% sensitivity and roughly 80% specificity. Sensitivity reached roughly 70% and specificity 72% to 80% when the model predicted ophthalmopathy progression.

V lost 2 bases, J lost 3 bases, and 10 bases lay in between. This CDR3 is 14 amino acids long. Diagnosis used clinical symptoms, serum thyroxine, TRAb, thyroid ultrasound and orbital computed tomography. What supplied the PBMCs was about 9.1 ml of fresh peripheral blood. This TCR came from an adult man with Graves' ophthalmopathy. Material for sequencing was peripheral blood. The J gene is TRBJ1-2, the V gene TRBV12-3 or TRBV12-4; D call uncertain. The DNA of the CDR3 is TGTGCCAGCAGTTTATCGGATGGTGACTATGGCTACACCTTC. Translation: CASSLSDGDYGYTF.